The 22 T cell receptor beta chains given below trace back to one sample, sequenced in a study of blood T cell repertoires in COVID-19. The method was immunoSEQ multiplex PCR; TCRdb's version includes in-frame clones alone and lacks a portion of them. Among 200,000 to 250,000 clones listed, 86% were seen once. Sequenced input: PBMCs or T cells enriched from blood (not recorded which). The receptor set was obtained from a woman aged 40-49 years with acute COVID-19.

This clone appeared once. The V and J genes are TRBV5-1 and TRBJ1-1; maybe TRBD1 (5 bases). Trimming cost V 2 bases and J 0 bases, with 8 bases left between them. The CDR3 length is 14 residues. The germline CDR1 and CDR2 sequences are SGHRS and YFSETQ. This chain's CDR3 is CASSLQVMNTEAFF. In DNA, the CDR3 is TGCGCCAGCAGCTTACAGGTGATGAACACTGAAGCTTTCTTT.

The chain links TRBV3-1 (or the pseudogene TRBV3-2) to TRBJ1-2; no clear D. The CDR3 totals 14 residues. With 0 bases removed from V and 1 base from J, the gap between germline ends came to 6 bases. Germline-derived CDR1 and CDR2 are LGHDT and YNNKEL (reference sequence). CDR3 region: CASSQDRFNYGYTF. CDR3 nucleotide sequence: TGTGCCAGCAGCCAAGACAGGTTTAACTATGGCTACACCTTC.

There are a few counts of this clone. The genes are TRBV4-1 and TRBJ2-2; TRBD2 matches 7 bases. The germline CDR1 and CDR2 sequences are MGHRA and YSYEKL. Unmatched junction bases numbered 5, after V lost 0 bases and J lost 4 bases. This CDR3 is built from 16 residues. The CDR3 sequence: CASSQEPGGGTGELFF. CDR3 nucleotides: TGCGCCAGCAGCCAAGAACCGGGAGGAGGCACCGGGGAGCTGTTTTTT.

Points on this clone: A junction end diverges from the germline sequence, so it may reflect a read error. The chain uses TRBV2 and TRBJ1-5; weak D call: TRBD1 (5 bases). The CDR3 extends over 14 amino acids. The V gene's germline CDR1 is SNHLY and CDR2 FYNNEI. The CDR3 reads CASSDRASNQPRHF. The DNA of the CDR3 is TGTGCCAGCAGTGACAGGGCAAGCAATCAGCCCCGGCATTTT. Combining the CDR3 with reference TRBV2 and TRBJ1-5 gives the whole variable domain EPEVTQTPSHQVTQMGQEVILRCVPISNHLYFYWYRQILGQKVEFLVSFYNNEISEKSEIFDDQFSVERPDGSNFTLKIRSTKLEDSAMYFCASSDRASNQPRHFGDGTRLSIL.

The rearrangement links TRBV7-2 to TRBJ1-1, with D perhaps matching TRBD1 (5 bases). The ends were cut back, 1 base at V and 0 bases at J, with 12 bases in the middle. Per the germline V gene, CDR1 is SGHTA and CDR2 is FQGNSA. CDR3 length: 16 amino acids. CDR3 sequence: CASSLDRQYMNTEAFF. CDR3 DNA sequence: TGTGCCAGCAGCTTAGACAGGCAATACATGAACACTGAAGCTTTCTTT.

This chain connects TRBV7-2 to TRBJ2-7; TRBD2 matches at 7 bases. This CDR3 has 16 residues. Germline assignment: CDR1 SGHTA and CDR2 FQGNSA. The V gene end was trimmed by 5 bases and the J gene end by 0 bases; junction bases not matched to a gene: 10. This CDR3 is CASSPDTAGTSYEQYF. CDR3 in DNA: TGTGCCAGCAGCCCAGACACAGCGGGGACCTCCTACGAGCAGTACTTC. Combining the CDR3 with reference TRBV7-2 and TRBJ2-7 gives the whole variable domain GAGVSQSPSNKVTEKGKDVELRCDPISGHTALYWYRQSLGQGLEFLIYFQGNSAPDKSGLPSDRFSAERTGGSVSTLTIQRTQQEDSAVYLCASSPDTAGTSYEQYFGPGTRLTVT.

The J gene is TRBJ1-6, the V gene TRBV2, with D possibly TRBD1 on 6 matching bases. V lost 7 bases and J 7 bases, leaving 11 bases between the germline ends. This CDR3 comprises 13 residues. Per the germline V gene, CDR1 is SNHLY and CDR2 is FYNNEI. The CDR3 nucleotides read TGTGCCAGCAACAGGGCTTACAATTCACCCCTCCACTTT. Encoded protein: CASNRAYNSPLHF.

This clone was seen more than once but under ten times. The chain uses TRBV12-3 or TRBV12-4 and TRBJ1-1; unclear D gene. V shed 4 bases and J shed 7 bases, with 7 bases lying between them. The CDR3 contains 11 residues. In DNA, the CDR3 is TGTGCCAGCAGTTCCCGTTTTGAAGCTTTCTTT. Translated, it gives CASSSRFEAFF.

Here the CDR3 reads CASQSASGGNQPQHF. For the CDR3, the DNA is TGTGCCAGCCAAAGTGCCTCAGGGGGTAACCAGCCCCAGCATTTT. The chain employs TRBV6-5 and TRBJ1-5; 7 bases line up with TRBD1. The V gene's germline CDR1 is MNHEY and CDR2 SVGAGI. There are 15 residues in the CDR3. The J segment lost 7 bases and the V segment lost 8 bases, leaving 14 bases of the junction unmatched.

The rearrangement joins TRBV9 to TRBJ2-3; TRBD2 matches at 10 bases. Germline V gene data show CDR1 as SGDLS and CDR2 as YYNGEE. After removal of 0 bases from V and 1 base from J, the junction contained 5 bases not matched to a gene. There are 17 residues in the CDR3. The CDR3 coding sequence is TGTGCCAGCAGCGTAGCTCAAAGCGGGGGGGGCACAGATACGCAGTATTTT. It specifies CASSVAQSGGGTDTQYF.

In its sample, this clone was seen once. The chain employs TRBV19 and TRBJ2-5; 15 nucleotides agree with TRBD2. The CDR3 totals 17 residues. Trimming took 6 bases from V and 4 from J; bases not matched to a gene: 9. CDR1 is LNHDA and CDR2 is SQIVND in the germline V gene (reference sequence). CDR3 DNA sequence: TGTGCCAGTAGACCAGGACTAGCGGGGGGGGCAACAGAGACCCAGTACTTC. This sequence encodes CASRPGLAGGATETQYF.

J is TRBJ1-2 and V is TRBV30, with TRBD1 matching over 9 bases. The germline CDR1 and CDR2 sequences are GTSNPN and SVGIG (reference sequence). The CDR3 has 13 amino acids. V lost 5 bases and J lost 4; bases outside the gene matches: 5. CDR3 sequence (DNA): TGTGCCTGGGTACAGGGGGCCCCCTATGGCTACACCTTC. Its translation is CAWVQGAPYGYTF.

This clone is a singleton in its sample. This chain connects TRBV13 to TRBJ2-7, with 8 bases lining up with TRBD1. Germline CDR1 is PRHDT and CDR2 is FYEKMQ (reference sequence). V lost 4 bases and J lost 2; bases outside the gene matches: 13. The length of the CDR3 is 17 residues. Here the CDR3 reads CASSSRTGGTGPYEQYF. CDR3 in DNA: TGTGCCAGCAGCTCACGAACCGGTGGGACAGGTCCCTACGAGCAGTACTTC.

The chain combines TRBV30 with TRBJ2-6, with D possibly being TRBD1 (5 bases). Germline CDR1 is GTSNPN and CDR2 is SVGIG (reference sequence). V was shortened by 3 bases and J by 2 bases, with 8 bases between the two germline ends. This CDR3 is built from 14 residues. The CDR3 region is CAWRQGAGANVLTF. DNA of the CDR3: TGTGCCTGGAGACAAGGGGCTGGGGCCAACGTCCTGACTTTC.

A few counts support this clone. CDR3 region: CASSLDGQGESPLHF. Here the CDR3 DNA reads TGCGCCAGCAGCTTGGATGGACAGGGGGAATCACCCCTCCACTTT. The chain carries TRBV5-1 and TRBJ1-6, with 10 bases identical to TRBD1. CDR1 and CDR2 (germline): SGHRS, YFSETQ. The length of the CDR3 is 15 residues. V shed 0 bases and J 10 bases; nucleotides not matched to a gene: 4.

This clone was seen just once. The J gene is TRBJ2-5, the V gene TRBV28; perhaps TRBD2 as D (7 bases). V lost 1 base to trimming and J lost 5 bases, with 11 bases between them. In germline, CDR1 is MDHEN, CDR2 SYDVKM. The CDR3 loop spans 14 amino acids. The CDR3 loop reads CASSLSGGEETQYF. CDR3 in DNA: TGTGCCAGCAGTTTATCGGGGGGCGAGGAGACCCAGTACTTC. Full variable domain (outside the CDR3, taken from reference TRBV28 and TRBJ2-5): DVKVTQSSRYLVKRTGEKVFLECVQDMDHENMFWYRQDPGLGLRLIYFSYDVKMKEKGDIPEGYSVSREKKERFSLILESASTNQTSMYLCASSLSGGEETQYFGPGTRLLVL.

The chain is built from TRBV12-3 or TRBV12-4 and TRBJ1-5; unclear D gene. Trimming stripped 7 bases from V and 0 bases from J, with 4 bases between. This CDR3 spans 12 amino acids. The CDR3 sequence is CASKSSNQPQHF. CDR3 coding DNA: TGTGCCAGCAAGAGTAGCAATCAGCCCCAGCATTTT.

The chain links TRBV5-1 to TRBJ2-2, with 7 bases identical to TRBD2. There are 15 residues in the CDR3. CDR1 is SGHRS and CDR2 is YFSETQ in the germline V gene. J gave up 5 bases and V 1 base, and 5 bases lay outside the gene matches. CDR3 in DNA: TGCGCCAGCAGCTTGTGGACTAGTGGGACCGGGGAGCTGTTTTTT. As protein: CASSLWTSGTGELFF. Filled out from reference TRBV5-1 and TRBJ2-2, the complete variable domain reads KAGVTQTPRYLIKTRGQQVTLSCSPISGHRSVSWYQQTPGQGLQFLFEYFSETQRNKGNFPGRFSGRQFSNSRSEMNVSTLELGDSALYLCASSLWTSGTGELFFGEGSRLTVL.

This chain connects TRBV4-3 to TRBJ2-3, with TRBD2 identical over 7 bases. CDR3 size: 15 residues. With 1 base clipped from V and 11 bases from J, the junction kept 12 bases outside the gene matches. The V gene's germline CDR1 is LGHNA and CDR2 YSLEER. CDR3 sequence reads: CASSQVFLAVGRQYF. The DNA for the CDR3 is TGCGCCAGCAGCCAAGTTTTTCTAGCGGTAGGGAGGCAGTATTTT.

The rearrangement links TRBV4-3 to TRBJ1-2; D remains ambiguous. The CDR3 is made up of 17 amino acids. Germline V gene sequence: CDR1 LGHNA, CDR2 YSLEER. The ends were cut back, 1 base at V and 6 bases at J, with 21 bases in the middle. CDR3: CASSQGGSYGPGNGYTF. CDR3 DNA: TGCGCCAGCAGCCAAGGAGGCTCCTACGGCCCCGGAAATGGCTACACCTTC.

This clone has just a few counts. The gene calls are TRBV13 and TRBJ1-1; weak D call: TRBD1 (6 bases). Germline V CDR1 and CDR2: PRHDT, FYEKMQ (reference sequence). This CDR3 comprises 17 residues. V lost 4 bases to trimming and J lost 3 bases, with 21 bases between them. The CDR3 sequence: CASSSRKGGLVYTEAFF. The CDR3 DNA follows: TGTGCCAGCAGCTCCCGTAAGGGGGGGCTGGTTTACACTGAAGCTTTCTTT.

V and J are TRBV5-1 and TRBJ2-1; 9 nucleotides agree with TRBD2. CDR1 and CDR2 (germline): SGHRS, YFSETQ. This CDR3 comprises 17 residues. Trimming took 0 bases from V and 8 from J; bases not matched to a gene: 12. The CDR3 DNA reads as TGCGCCAGCAGCTTGGTAGGAGCGGGGGGACCCGCGGATGAGCAGTTCTTC. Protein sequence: CASSLVGAGGPADEQFF.